This TCR beta chain was observed in a study of blood T cell repertoires in COVID-19 (dated by TCRdb to the early 2020s). Looking at the study overall: The collaborator samples originated in the United States, Italy and Spain and spanned the acute and convalescent phases of COVID-19. The samples were drawn from two sources: the first 160 participants of the ongoing ImmuneRACE study, and 950 to 1,500 subjects contributed by 6 global collaborators. Nearly every sample came with metadata listing a de-identified subject ID, COVID-19 status, age in years and sex. A freely available public database, intended as a resource for researchers studying the immune response to SARS-CoV-2, is where the repertoires were released. Where available, HLA class I and class II types were obtained from metadata supplied by the sample provider rather than from assay-based typing. Deeply sampled blood TCRbeta repertoires from subjects exposed to, actively infected with, or recovered from COVID-19 were included in the dataset. The material from the prospective study consisted of cDNA or gDNA derived from T cells, B-cell-depleted T cells, or PBMCs. General findings and caveats noted by the study authors: How much clinical and demographic metadata was included differed by source and by participant, and the metadata was provided uncurated.

Whole blood was collected in K2EDTA tubes by collaborating institutions according to the institutions' own protocols. Collaborator samples were shipped for TCRbeta analysis as frozen whole blood, isolated PBMCs, or DNA extracted from either sample type. TCRbeta CDR3 regions were amplified from genomic DNA by means of the immunoSEQ Assay, a bias-controlled multiplex PCR. Per the authors' processing: The number of nucleated cells in each sample was estimated by amplification of reference gene primers within the assay. To quantify the absolute abundance of each unique TCRbeta CDR3 rearrangement, sequence reads were collapsed and filtered. For each sample, productive Simpson clonality was calculated by taking the square root of Simpson's diversity index across productive rearrangements. TCRdb took over this immuneACCESS table, retaining in-frame rearrangements with V and J assigned. Such tables are incomplete; in checked studies, under half of the missing clones stem from an unresolved V gene, and the remainder is unexplained. Clone size and V and J calls were adopted from that table, with D and trimming inferred from the DNA. The sample records 90,000 to 120,000 clones, about nine tenths of which are singletons. 1% to 1.5% of the sample rests with the top ten.

Reading the germline V gene gives CDR1 SGHTA and CDR2 FQGTGA. Measured from the cysteine to the phenylalanine, the CDR3 is 13 residues long. Just CDR3 DNA is preserved here, 39 bases in frame from base 1. Trimming removed 6 bases from V and 0 bases from J, leaving 6 bases between the germline ends. There are a few counts of this clone. What antigen it recognizes has not been identified. The record has no base qualities; no much larger clone is one base away. This sequence uses TRBV7-3 and TRBJ1-3; too little of a D gene remains to name it. The source of this sequence is a woman in her 30s with acute or convalescent COVID-19. The sequencing input was peripheral blood. The DNA sequence reads TGTGCCAGCAGTACTACCTCTGGAAACACCATATATTTT. It codes for CASSTTSGNTIYF.